A single sample gave rise to the 18 T cell receptor beta chains below, sequenced in a study of cytomegalovirus exposure and HLA in healthy donors. The PCR contained 60 Vbeta and 13 Jbeta primers. The assay was immunoSEQ multiplex PCR, and TCRdb's table has in-frame clones only and misses some. The sample has tens of thousands of clones, 72% seen once. Sequencing was carried out using PBMCs. Receptor source: a young man in good health and CMV-seronegative.

V is TRBV5-1 and J is TRBJ2-2; 8 nucleotides line up with TRBD2. The V gene end was trimmed by 4 bases and the J gene end by 5 bases; junction bases not matched to a gene: 4. CDR1 and CDR2 (germline): SGHRS, YFSETQ. There are 14 residues in the CDR3. CDR3 coding DNA: TGCGCCAGCAGCAAGGGACTAGGGACCGGGGAGCTGTTTTTT. Amino acids: CASSKGLGTGELFF.

The table lists this clone with a count of one. The genes are TRBV2 and TRBJ2-7, with 7 bases that match TRBD2. The CDR3 loop spans 13 amino acids. Germline loops: CDR1 SNHLY, CDR2 FYNNEI. V was pared by 5 bases and J by 1 base, with 2 bases of the junction left unmatched. The CDR3, as DNA: TGTGCCAGCAGTTTTAGCGGGTCCTACGAGCAGTACTTC. It encodes CASSFSGSYEQYF. Full variable domain (outside the CDR3, taken from reference TRBV2 and TRBJ2-7): EPEVTQTPSHQVTQMGQEVILRCVPISNHLYFYWYRQILGQKVEFLVSFYNNEISEKSEIFDDQFSVERPDGSNFTLKIRSTKLEDSAMYFCASSFSGSYEQYFGPGTRLTVT.

The J gene is TRBJ2-2, the V gene TRBV6-6; D unresolved. Germline V lookup: CDR1 MNHNY, CDR2 SVGAGI (reference sequence). This CDR3 has 15 residues. The germline V and J ends were trimmed by 2 bases and 1 base, with 8 bases remaining between them. CDR3 protein: CASSYPGENTGELFF. In DNA form, the CDR3 reads TGTGCCAGCAGTTACCCGGGTGAGAACACCGGGGAGCTGTTTTTT.

A remark on this clone: One base away lies a much larger clone, so this may be a sequencing read error. The J gene is TRBJ2-3, the V gene TRBV27; D ambiguous. This CDR3 is 12 amino acids long. Germline CDR1 reads MNHEY; CDR2 reads SMNVEV (reference sequence). V was trimmed by 8 bases and J by 2 bases, leaving 8 bases between them. The CDR3 is CASCPLTDTQYF. For the CDR3, the DNA is TGTGCCAGCTGTCCCCTCACAGATACGCAGTATTTT.

The gene calls are TRBV5-4 and TRBJ1-3; D is undetermined. Trimming left V 0 bases short and J 0 bases short, with 7 bases between. CDR1 SGHNT and CDR2 YYREEE come from the germline V gene (reference sequence). The CDR3 extends over 15 amino acids. The CDR3 sequence is CASSLDASSGNTIYF. The DNA for the CDR3 is TGTGCCAGCAGCTTGGATGCCAGCTCTGGAAACACCATATATTTT.

This chain uses TRBV10-3 with TRBJ1-3; D remains ambiguous. Germline V CDR1 and CDR2: ENHRY, SYGVKD. V shed 0 bases and J shed 2 bases, with 11 bases lying between them. CDR3 length equals 16 residues. CDR3 sequence (DNA): TGTGCCATCAGTGAGTCAATGGCGCGGGCTGGAAACACCATATATTTT. It yields the protein CAISESMARAGNTIYF.

This rearrangement joins TRBV7-9 to TRBJ2-5, with 10 bases that match TRBD1. Germline V gives CDR1 SEHNR, CDR2 FQNEAQ (reference sequence). The CDR3 runs 15 residues. V was clipped by 3 bases and J by 3 bases; unmatched bases: 4. This chain's CDR3 is CASSLTGTGEETQYF. CDR3 DNA sequence: TGTGCCAGCAGCTTGACCGGGACAGGGGAAGAGACCCAGTACTTC.

This clone was picked up one time. The rearrangement links TRBV5-1 to TRBJ2-1; 7 bases are a match to TRBD2. The V segment lost 3 bases and the J segment 1 base; nucleotides outside the gene matches: 7. The CDR3 length is 16 residues. The germline V gene encodes CDR1 SGHRS and CDR2 YFSETQ. The CDR3: CASSSSSGGSYNEQFF. CDR3 nucleotide sequence: TGCGCCAGCAGCTCGTCTAGCGGAGGTTCCTACAATGAGCAGTTCTTC.

This clone has just a few counts. V usage is TRBV19 and J usage is TRBJ1-5; maybe TRBD1 (5 bases). Trimming removed 2 bases at V and 2 bases at J, with 10 bases between. There are 15 residues in the CDR3. Germline CDR1 LNHDA, CDR2 SQIVND (reference sequence). The CDR3 loop reads CASSISQGRNQPQHF. Written as DNA, the CDR3 is TGTGCCAGTAGTATAAGCCAGGGTCGCAATCAGCCCCAGCATTTT.

The V and J genes are TRBV5-4 and TRBJ2-1; perhaps TRBD2 as D (6 bases). Trimming shortened V by 4 bases and J by 9 bases, and 11 bases separated the two germline ends. The CDR3 covers 12 residues. Germline-derived CDR1 and CDR2 are SGHNT and YYREEE (reference sequence). The DNA for the CDR3 is TGTGCCAGCAGCCCGGGGGTATTTGAGCAGTTCTTC. Translation: CASSPGVFEQFF.

The V gene is TRBV7-9, the J gene TRBJ1-3; TRBD1 agrees at 8 bases. V trimming: 5 bases; J trimming: 2 bases; junction bases outside the gene matches: 2. This CDR3 comprises 14 residues. From germline, CDR1 is SEHNR and CDR2 FQNEAQ (reference sequence). In DNA form, the CDR3 reads TGTGCCAGCAGCCGGGACAGGACTGGAAACACCATATATTTT. Its protein is CASSRDRTGNTIYF.

V and J are TRBV11-2 and TRBJ2-3; 7 bases line up with TRBD2. This CDR3 has 15 residues. Per the germline V gene, CDR1 is SGHAT and CDR2 is FQNNGV. J gave up 0 bases and V 5 bases, and 5 bases lay outside the gene matches. CDR3 loop: CASSPLAVSTDTQYF. CDR3 nucleotide sequence: TGTGCCAGCAGCCCTCTAGCGGTTAGCACAGATACGCAGTATTTT.

The chain carries TRBV5-4 and TRBJ1-2, with D unresolved. CDR3 length: 14 amino acids. Deletions cut 2 bases from V and 4 bases from J, with 12 bases between. Germline-derived CDR1 and CDR2 are SGHNT and YYREEE (reference sequence). The CDR3, as DNA: TGTGCCAGCAGCTTAAACGAGAGGGTCTATGGCTACACCTTC. Translating gives CASSLNERVYGYTF.

J is TRBJ1-1 and V is TRBV5-1; D is uncertain. CDR3 length: 13 residues. Deletions cut 2 bases from V and 4 bases from J, with 9 bases between. Germline V gene sequence: CDR1 SGHRS, CDR2 YFSETQ. The CDR3 region is CASSFGGGTEAFF. CDR3 coding DNA: TGCGCCAGCAGCTTTGGTGGAGGCACTGAAGCTTTCTTT.

A remark on this clone: Here the CDR3 omits its conserved ending phenylalanine or tryptophan, so a read error is the likely source. No DNA is shown, since the ends of the CDR3 on it are uncertain; the CDR3 is the one TCRdb lists. The gene calls are TRBV30 and TRBJ1-1; TRBD1, the table's D call, lacks a check against the DNA. The CDR3 has 13 residues if both end residues are counted. Germline V gene data show CDR1 as GTSNPN and CDR2 as SVGIG (reference sequence). The CDR3 loop reads CAWTRDTDTEALV.

The V call is TRBV30, the J call TRBJ1-6; tentative D call: TRBD1 (6 bases). Trimming took 2 bases from V and 6 from J, leaving 14 bases between them. The CDR3 length is 15 residues. Germline CDR1 GTSNPN, CDR2 SVGIG (reference sequence). CDR3 DNA sequence: TGTGCCTGGAGTTCGGGGGGGCGAGGTAATTCACCCCTCCACTTT. Translated: CAWSSGGRGNSPLHF.

The sample holds a few counts of this clone. The gene calls are TRBV7-9 and TRBJ2-1; the match to TRBD2 covers 10 bases. V gave up 1 base and J gave up 7 bases; unmatched junction bases: 7. Germline V CDR1 and CDR2: SEHNR, FQNEAQ (reference sequence). This CDR3 is built from 16 residues. The CDR3 spells CASSLVLAGVRNEQFF. CDR3 nucleotides: TGTGCCAGCAGCTTAGTCCTAGCGGGAGTAAGGAATGAGCAGTTCTTC.

This clone showed up just once. The V gene is TRBV2, the J gene TRBJ2-7; 11 positions agree with TRBD2. In germline, CDR1 is SNHLY, CDR2 FYNNEI. After removal of 11 bases from V and 6 bases from J, the junction contained 12 bases not matched to a gene. The CDR3 spans 14 residues. This CDR3 reads CARGVSGRAGEQYF. DNA for the CDR3: TGTGCCCGGGGGGTTAGCGGGAGGGCCGGCGAGCAGTACTTC.